This T cell receptor (beta chain) was recovered during a study of human T cells and chemical hapten exposure. Study conclusions and caveats: Versus controls, significantly more large CDR3 similarity clusters arose from expanded TCRs.

Regarding time point: patch test 3, about 24 weeks after DPC sensitization. As to treatment: therapeutic diphenylcyclopropenone sensitization with weekly scalp DPC. Participating donors were patients with alopecia, aged 18 to 70 years, considered appropriate candidates for DPC. TCRdb reprocessed the RACE reads via MiXCR and lists one record per CDR3 protein. The data hold some 97,000 distinct CDR3 sequences, with 25% to 35% observed a single time. Trimming removed 4 bases from V and 7 bases from J, with 11 bases in between. CDR3 length: 14 amino acids. From germline, CDR1 is MNHNS and CDR2 SASEGT. With regard to this clonotype: Its specificity is not known.

The sequence derives from a man aged 40-49 years with alopecia areata. Some clones in this sample may be carry-over from other donors' samples. The sample in question was whole blood, obtained in connection with sensitization to the hapten diphenylcyclopropenone (DPC). This chain joins TRBV6-1 and TRBJ1-6; D gene uncertain. The CDR3 is CASSAVQGNSPLHF. CDR3 in DNA: TGTGCCAGCAGTGCCGTTCAAGGGAATTCACCCCTCCACTTT.